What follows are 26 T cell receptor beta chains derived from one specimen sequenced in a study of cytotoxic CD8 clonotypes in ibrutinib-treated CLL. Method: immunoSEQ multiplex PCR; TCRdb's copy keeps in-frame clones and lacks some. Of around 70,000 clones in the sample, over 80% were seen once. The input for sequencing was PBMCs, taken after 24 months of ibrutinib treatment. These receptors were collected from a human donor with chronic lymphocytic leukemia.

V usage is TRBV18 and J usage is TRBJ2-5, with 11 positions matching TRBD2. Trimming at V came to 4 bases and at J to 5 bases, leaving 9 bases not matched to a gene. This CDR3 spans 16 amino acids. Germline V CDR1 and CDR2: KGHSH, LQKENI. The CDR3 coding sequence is TGTGCCAGCTCACACGGACTAGCGGGCAGTAGGGAGACCCAGTACTTC. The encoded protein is CASSHGLAGSRETQYF.

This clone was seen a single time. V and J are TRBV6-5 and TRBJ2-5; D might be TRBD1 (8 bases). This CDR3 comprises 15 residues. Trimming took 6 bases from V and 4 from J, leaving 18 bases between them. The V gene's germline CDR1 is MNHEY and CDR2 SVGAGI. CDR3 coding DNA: TGTGCCAGCAGCCCAAAGACAGGGGAGGGAGAGACCCAGTACTTC. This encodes CASSPKTGEGETQYF.

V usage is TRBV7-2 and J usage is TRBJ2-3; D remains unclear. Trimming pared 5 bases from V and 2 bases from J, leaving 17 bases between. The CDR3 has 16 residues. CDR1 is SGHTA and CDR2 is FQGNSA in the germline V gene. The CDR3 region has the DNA TGTGCCAGCAGCCCGGACCGAAGCCCGATCACAGATACGCAGTATTTT. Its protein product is CASSPDRSPITDTQYF.

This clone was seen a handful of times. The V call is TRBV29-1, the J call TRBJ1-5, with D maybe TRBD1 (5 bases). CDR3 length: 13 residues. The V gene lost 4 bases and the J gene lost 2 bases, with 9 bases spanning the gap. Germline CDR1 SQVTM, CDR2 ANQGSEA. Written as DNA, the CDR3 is TGCAGCGTTGCGGGGACGGGCAATCAGCCCCAGCATTTT. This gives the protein CSVAGTGNQPQHF.

CDR3 amino acids: CASSLTDNYGYTF. CDR3 DNA: TGTGCCAGCAGCTTAACAGATAACTATGGCTACACCTTC. The rearrangement uses TRBV7-3 and TRBJ1-2, with D unresolved. Per germline, CDR1 SGHTA and CDR2 FQGTGA. This CDR3 is 13 amino acids long. Trimming pared 0 bases from V and 1 base from J, leaving 3 bases between.

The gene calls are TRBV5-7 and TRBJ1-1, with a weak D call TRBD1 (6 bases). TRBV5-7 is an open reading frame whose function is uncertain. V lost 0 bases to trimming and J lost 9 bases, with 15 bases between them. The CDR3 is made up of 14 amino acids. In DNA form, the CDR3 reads TGTGCCAGCAGCTTGGCCGGGGGGCTGGCTAAAGCTTTCTTT. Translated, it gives CASSLAGGLAKAFF.

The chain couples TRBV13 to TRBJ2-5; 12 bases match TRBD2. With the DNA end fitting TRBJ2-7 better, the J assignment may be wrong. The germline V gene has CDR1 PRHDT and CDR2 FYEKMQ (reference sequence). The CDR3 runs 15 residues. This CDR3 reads CASSAATSGSYEQYF. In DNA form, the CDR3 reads TGTGCCAGCAGCGCGGCGACTAGCGGGAGCTACGAGCAGTACTTC.

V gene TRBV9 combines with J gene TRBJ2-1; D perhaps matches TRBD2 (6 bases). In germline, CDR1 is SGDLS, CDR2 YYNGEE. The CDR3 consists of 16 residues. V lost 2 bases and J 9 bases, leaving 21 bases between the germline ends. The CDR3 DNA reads TGTGCCAGCAGCGTTGACCCCGGGGCTATGGGGGGTGAGCAGTTCTTC. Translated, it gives CASSVDPGAMGGEQFF. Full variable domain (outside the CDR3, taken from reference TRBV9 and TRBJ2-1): DSGVTQTPKHLITATGQRVTLRCSPRSGDLSVYWYQQSLDQGLQFLIQYYNGEERAKGNILERFSAQQFPDLHSELNLSSLELGDSALYFCASSVDPGAMGGEQFFGPGTRLTVL.

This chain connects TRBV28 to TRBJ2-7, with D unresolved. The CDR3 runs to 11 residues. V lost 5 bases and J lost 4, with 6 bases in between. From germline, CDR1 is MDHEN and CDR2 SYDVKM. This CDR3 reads CASSTPYEQYF. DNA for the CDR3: TGTGCCAGCAGTACCCCTTACGAGCAGTACTTC.

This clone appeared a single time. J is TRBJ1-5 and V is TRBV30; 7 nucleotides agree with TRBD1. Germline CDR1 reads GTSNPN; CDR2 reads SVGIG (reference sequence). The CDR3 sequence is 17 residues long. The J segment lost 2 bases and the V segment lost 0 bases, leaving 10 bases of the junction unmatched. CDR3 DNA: TGTGCCTGGAGTGTACGACAGGGTGGGGTGGGCAATCAGCCCCAGCATTTT. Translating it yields CAWSVRQGGVGNQPQHF.

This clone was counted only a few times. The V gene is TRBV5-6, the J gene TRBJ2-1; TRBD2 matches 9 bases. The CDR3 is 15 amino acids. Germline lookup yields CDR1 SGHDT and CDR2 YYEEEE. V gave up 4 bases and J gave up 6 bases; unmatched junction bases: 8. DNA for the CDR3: TGTGCCAGCAGCCCTAGCGGGGCCCCCCTCAATGAGCAGTTCTTC. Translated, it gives CASSPSGAPLNEQFF.

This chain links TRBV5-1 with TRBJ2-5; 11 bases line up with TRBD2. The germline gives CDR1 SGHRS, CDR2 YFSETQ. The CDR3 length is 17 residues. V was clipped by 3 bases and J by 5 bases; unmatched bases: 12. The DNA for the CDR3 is TGCGCCAGCAGCTCCTACTTAGCGGGAGGGCCCGGGGAGACCCAGTACTTC. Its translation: CASSSYLAGGPGETQYF. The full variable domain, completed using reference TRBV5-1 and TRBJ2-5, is KAGVTQTPRYLIKTRGQQVTLSCSPISGHRSVSWYQQTPGQGLQFLFEYFSETQRNKGNFPGRFSGRQFSNSRSEMNVSTLELGDSALYLCASSSYLAGGPGETQYFGPGTRLLVL.

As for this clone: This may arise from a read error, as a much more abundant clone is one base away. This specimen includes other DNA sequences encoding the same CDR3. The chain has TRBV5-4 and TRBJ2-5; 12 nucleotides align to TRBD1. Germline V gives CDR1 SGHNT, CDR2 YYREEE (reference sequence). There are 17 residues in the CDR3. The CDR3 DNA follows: TGTGCCAGCAGCTTGGCCCCGGGACAGGGGGCGGTCGGGACCCAATACTTC. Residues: CASSLAPGQGAVGTQYF.

CDR3 DNA: TGTGCCAGCAGTACGGGACTAGCGGGATACGAGCAGTACTTC. Protein product: CASSTGLAGYEQYF. This sequence joins TRBV6-1 and TRBJ2-5, with TRBD2 matching over 13 bases. The J call is doubtful: the DNA matches TRBJ2-7 better. The CDR3 is 14 amino acids. The V gene's germline CDR1 is MNHNS and CDR2 SASEGT.

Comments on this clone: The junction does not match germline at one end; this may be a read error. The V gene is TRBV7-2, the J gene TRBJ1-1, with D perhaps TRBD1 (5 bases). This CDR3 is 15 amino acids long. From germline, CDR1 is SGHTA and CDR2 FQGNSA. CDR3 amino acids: CASSLEAGLKTEAFF. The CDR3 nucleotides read TGTGCCAGCAGCTTAGAAGCAGGGCTGAAAACTGAAGCTTTCTTT.

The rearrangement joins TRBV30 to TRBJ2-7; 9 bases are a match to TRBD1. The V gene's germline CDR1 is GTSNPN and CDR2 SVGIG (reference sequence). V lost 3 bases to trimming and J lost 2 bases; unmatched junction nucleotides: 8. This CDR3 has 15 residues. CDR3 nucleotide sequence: TGTGCCTGGAGCCTTGGACAGGGGCGAACCTACGAGCAGTACTTC. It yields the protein CAWSLGQGRTYEQYF.

The CDR3 is CASSLSGTVIQETQYF. The DNA for the CDR3 is TGCGCCAGCAGCTTGTCCGGGACAGTGATCCAAGAGACCCAGTACTTC. This chain joins TRBV5-1 and TRBJ2-5, with 7 bases that match TRBD1. The V gene end was trimmed by 1 base and the J gene end by 1 base; junction bases not matched to a gene: 7. Germline V gives CDR1 SGHRS, CDR2 YFSETQ. The CDR3 length is 16 residues.

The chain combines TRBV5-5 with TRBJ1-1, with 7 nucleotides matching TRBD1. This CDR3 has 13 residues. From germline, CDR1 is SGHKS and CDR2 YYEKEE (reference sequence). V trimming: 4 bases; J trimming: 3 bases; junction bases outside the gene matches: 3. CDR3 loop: CASSRQGDTEAFF. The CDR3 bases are TGTGCCAGCAGCCGACAGGGCGACACTGAAGCTTTCTTT.

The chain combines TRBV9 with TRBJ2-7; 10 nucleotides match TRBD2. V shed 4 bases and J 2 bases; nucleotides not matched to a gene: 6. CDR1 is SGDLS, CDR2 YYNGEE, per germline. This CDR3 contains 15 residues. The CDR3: CASSSRAGGTYEQYF. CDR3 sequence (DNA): TGTGCCAGCAGCTCCCGAGCGGGAGGGACCTACGAGCAGTACTTC.

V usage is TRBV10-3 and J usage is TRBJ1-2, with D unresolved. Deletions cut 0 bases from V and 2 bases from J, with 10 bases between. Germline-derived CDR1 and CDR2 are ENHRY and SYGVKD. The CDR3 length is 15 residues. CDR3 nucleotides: TGTGCCATCAGTGAGTCCGGCGGTAGAAACTATGGCTACACCTTC. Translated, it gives CAISESGGRNYGYTF.

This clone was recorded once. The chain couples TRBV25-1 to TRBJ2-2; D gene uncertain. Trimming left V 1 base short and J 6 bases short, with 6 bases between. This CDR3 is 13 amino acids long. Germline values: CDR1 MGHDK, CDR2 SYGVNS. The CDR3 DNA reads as TGTGCCAGCAGTGAATCTGGGTCCGGGGAGCTGTTTTTT. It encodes CASSESGSGELFF.

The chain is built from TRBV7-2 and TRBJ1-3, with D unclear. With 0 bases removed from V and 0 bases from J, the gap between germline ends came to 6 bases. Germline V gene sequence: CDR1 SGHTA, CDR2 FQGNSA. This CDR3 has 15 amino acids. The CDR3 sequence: CASSLARGSGNTIYF. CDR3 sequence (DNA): TGTGCCAGCAGCTTAGCGCGGGGCTCTGGAAACACCATATATTTT.

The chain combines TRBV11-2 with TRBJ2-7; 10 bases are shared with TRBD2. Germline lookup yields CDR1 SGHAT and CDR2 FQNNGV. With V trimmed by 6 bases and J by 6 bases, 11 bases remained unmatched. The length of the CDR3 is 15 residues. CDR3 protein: CASSSPSGRASEQYF. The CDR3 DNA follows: TGTGCCAGCAGTTCTCCGAGCGGGAGGGCCTCCGAGCAGTACTTC.

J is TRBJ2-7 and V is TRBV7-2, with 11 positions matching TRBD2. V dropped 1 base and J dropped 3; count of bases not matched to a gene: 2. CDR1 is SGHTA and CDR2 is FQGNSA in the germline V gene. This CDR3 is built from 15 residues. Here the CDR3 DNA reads TGTGCCAGCAGCTTAGTGACTAGCGGGATCTACGAGCAGTACTTC. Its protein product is CASSLVTSGIYEQYF. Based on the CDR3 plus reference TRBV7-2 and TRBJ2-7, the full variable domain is GAGVSQSPSNKVTEKGKDVELRCDPISGHTALYWYRQSLGQGLEFLIYFQGNSAPDKSGLPSDRFSAERTGGSVSTLTIQRTQQEDSAVYLCASSLVTSGIYEQYFGPGTRLTVT.

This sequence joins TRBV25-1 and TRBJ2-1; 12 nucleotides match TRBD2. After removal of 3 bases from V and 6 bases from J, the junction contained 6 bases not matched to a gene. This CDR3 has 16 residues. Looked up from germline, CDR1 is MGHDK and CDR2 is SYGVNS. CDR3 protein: CASSDTSGRKTNEQFF. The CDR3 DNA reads TGTGCCAGCAGTGATACTAGCGGGAGGAAAACCAATGAGCAGTTCTTC. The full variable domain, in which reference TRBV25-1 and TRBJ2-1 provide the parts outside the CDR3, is EADIYQTPRYLVIGTGKKITLECSQTMGHDKMYWYQQDPGMELHLIHYSYGVNSTEKGDLSSESTVSRIRTEHFPLTLESARPSHTSQYLCASSDTSGRKTNEQFFGPGTRLTVL.

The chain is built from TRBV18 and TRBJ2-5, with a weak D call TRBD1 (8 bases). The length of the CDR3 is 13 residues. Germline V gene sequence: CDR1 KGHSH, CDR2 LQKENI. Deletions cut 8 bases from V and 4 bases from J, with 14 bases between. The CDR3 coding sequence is TGTGCCAGCACGCGGGGGACAGGAGAGACCCAGTACTTC. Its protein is CASTRGTGETQYF. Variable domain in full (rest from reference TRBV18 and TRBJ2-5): NAGVMQNPRHLVRRRGQEARLRCSPMKGHSHVYWYRQLPEEGLKFMVYLQKENIIDESGMPKERFSAEFPKEGPSILRIQQVVRGDSAAYFCASTRGTGETQYFGPGTRLLVL.